This TCR beta chain was captured in a study of control samples from healthy donors and cancer patients. Germline CDR1 is LGHDT and CDR2 is YNNKEL (reference sequence). This CDR3 is built from 14 residues. V lost 6 bases to trimming and J lost 1 base, with 12 bases between them. Sequenced by immunoSEQ multiplex PCR; TCRdb stores in-frame clones only, minus some. The table includes roughly 120,000 clones, over 85% detected once. Sequenced: blood. The sequence came from a man aged 25 to 45 in good health. The chain uses TRBV3-1 (or the pseudogene TRBV3-2) and TRBJ1-1, with D uncertain. The CDR3 spells CASRVVGGNTEAFF. Written as DNA, the CDR3 is TGTGCCAGCAGGGTAGTGGGTGGGAACACTGAAGCTTTCTTT.